Listed below are T cell receptor beta chains from one sample, sequenced in a study of blood T cell repertoires in COVID-19. Using immunoSEQ multiplex PCR, the repertoire was profiled, and TCRdb retains in-frame clones only, with some absent. The sample yields 25,000 to 35,000 clones, approximately 92% seen once. Sample: peripheral blood. Every receptor here comes from a man aged 80 or over with acute or convalescent COVID-19. CDR3s include the opening cysteine and the closing phenylalanine or tryptophan. A D gene is named only where the DNA matches it firmly. Not all rows give a size; the values are once, few, many and, for expanded clones, a class.

abundance	v_gene	j_gene	d_gene	CDR3nt	CDR3aa
NA	TRBV30	TRBJ1-5	NA	TGTGCCTGGAAAGGGGGTGGCAATCAGCCCCAGCATTTT	CAWKGGGNQPQHF
NA	TRBV6-5	TRBJ2-1	TRBD2	TGTGCCAGTACCCACGGGACTAGCGGGAGCTATGAGCAGTTCTTC	CASTHGTSGSYEQFF
few	TRBV5-1	TRBJ1-4	TRBD1	TGCGCCAGCAGCCTGACAGGGGAGAATGAAAAACTGTTTTTT	CASSLTGENEKLFF
once	TRBV9	TRBJ1-4	NA	TGTGCCAGCAGTCGGTCAACTAATGAAAAACTGTTTTTT	CASSRSTNEKLFF
once	TRBV7-2	TRBJ2-7	TRBD2	TGTGCCAGCAGCTTAGCCCGGGGACTAGCGGGCTATTACGAGCAGTACTTC	CASSLARGLAGYYEQYF
NA	TRBV7-8	TRBJ2-2	TRBD2	TGTGCCAGCAGCTTATCTAGCGGGAAATCTGGGGAGCTGTTTTTT	CASSLSSGKSGELFF
NA	TRBV15	TRBJ2-2	TRBD1	TGTGCCACCAGCAGAGAAGGGACAGGGAACACCGGGGAGCTGTTTTTT	CATSREGTGNTGELFF
NA	TRBV28	TRBJ1-4	NA	TGTGCCAGCAGTTCGGGGGGGCCAGCTGAAAAACTGTTTTTT	CASSSGGPAEKLFF
NA	TRBV5-1	TRBJ2-1	TRBD2	TGCGCCAGCGACATTGCCGCGGGAGAGACCAATGAGCAGTTCTTC	CASDIAAGETNEQFF
NA	TRBV5-8	TRBJ2-3	TRBD2	TGTGCCAGCAGCTCCCAGCGGGAGACTGCTAGCACAGATACGCAGTATTTT	CASSSQRETASTDTQYF
NA	TRBV10-3	TRBJ2-7	NA	TGTGCCATACGAGGGGGAGCTTTCGAGCAGTACTTC	CAIRGGAFEQYF
NA	TRBV20-1	TRBJ1-5	NA	TGCAGTGCTAGTCGGTCGTCATATAGCAATCAGCCCCAGCATTTT	CSASRSSYSNQPQHF
NA	TRBV6-6	TRBJ2-5	NA	TGTGCCAGCACCTGGGCTAACCAAGAGACCCAGTACTTC	CASTWANQETQYF
NA	TRBV6-5	TRBJ2-7	TRBD1	TGTGCCAGCAGTTACCGGGACAGGGATGGCTACGAGCAGTACTTC	CASSYRDRDGYEQYF
NA	TRBV2	TRBJ2-1	TRBD2	TGTGCCAGCAATGGACTAGCGGGAGAGGAGCAGTTCTTC	CASNGLAGEEQFF
NA	TRBV19	TRBJ1-1	NA	TGTGCCAGTAGTATGCGGGAGAACACTGAAGCTTTCTTT	CASSMRENTEAFF
NA	TRBV6-6	TRBJ2-1	NA	TGTGCCAGCAGTTCTTTAGACAATGAGCAGTTCTTC	CASSSLDNEQFF
once	TRBV3-1/TRBV3-2	TRBJ2-7	TRBD2	TGTGCCAGCAGCCCCGATCCGGGGGGCTACGAGCAGTACTTC	CASSPDPGGYEQYF
NA	TRBV10-2	TRBJ2-2	TRBD2	TGCGCCAGCAAGGGACTAGCGGGAGTACGAACCGGGGAGCTGTTTTTT	CASKGLAGVRTGELFF
few	TRBV30	TRBJ1-2	TRBD1	TGTGCCTGGAGCATGGGGGACAGTGGGGGCTACACCTTC	CAWSMGDSGGYTF
NA	TRBV5-1	TRBJ2-7	TRBD2	TGCGCCAGCAGCTTGGCGGGGACTAGCAGTTCCTACGAGCAGTACTTC	CASSLAGTSSSYEQYF
NA	TRBV2	TRBJ2-5	TRBD2	TGTGCCAGCACCCCTCAAGCTAGCGGGCTACAAGAGACCCAGTACTTC	CASTPQASGLQETQYF
NA	TRBV9	TRBJ2-7	NA	TGTGCCAGCAGCGTAGGGGCCCACTCCTACGAGCAGTACTTC	CASSVGAHSYEQYF
NA	TRBV10-3	TRBJ2-6	TRBD2	TGTGCCATCAGTGAGGCCTTAGGACTAGCGGGGAACCCAGGGGCCAACGTCCTGACTTTC	CAISEALGLAGNPGANVLTF
NA	TRBV10-2	TRBJ1-4	TRBD1	TGCGCCAGCATGCGGACAGGAATTAATGAAAAACTGTTTTTT	CASMRTGINEKLFF
NA	TRBV6-6	TRBJ1-1	NA	TGTGCCAGCAGCCCCACTCGTATGGTGAACACTGAAGCTTTCTTT	CASSPTRMVNTEAFF
few	TRBV10-3	TRBJ1-1	NA	TGTGCCATCAGGGGGGCTTCCATGAACACTGAAGCTTTCTTT	CAIRGASMNTEAFF
NA	TRBV5-4	TRBJ1-1	TRBD1	TGTGCCAGCAGCTCCTGGACAGGGGACACTGAAGCTTTCTTT	CASSSWTGDTEAFF
once	TRBV29-1	TRBJ2-3	NA	TGCAGCGTTGAACGAGGTCGTCGGGGTTCAGATACGCAGTATTTT	CSVERGRRGSDTQYF
NA	TRBV7-2	TRBJ2-7	TRBD2	TGTGCCAGCAGCACGGGACTAGCAAGGAGGTGGAACGAGCAGTACTTC	CASSTGLARRWNEQYF
NA	TRBV14	TRBJ1-4	TRBD1	TGTGCCAGCAGCCAAGCACAGGGGGCTGGTGAAAAACTGTTTTTT	CASSQAQGAGEKLFF
NA	TRBV5-1	TRBJ2-7	NA	TGCGCCAGCAGCTTGGCTGTACAGAACTACGAGCAGTACTTC	CASSLAVQNYEQYF
few	TRBV5-5	TRBJ2-1	TRBD2	TGTGCCAGCAGCCGGAGCGGGGTTCAAAATGAGCAGTTCTTC	CASSRSGVQNEQFF
NA	TRBV10-3	TRBJ2-1	TRBD2	TGTGCCATCGGTAGCGGGAGCTCCTACAATGAGCAGTTCTTC	CAIGSGSSYNEQFF
NA	TRBV6-5	TRBJ1-6	NA	TGTGCCAGCAGTCCGACAGGATCAGGATCACCCCTCCACTTT	CASSPTGSGSPLHF
few	TRBV7-8	TRBJ2-1	TRBD2	TGTGCCAGCAGCCGCGCGATTGGGACTAGCGGGAGTAGCAATGAGCAGTTCTTC	CASSRAIGTSGSSNEQFF
NA	TRBV7-2	TRBJ2-5	NA	TGTGCCAGCAGCCAAATAGGGGGGGGCGCTCGGGAGACCCAGTACTTC	CASSQIGGGARETQYF
NA	TRBV19	TRBJ2-3	TRBD2	TGTGCCAGTAGTAGATCCGGGTCGGGAGGGGGAGATACGCAGTATTTT	CASSRSGSGGGDTQYF
NA	TRBV7-9	TRBJ2-7	TRBD2	TGTGCCAGCAGCCATACTAGCGGGGGGAACTACGAGCAGTACTTC	CASSHTSGGNYEQYF
NA	TRBV7-2	TRBJ2-5	NA	TGTGCCAGCAGCTTAGGAGGGGGGGAGGGTTTTGGAGAGACCCAGTACTTC	CASSLGGGEGFGETQYF